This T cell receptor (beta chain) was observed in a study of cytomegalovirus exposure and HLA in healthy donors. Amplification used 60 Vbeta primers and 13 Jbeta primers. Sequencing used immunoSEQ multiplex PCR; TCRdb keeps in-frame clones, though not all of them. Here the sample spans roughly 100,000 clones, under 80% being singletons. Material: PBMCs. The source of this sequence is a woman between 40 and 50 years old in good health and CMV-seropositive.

CDR3 nucleotide sequence: TGTGCCAGCAGCCAGCAGAGACTAGCGGGAGCTTACGAGCAGTACTTC. Its translation is CASSQQRLAGAYEQYF. The chain couples TRBV14 to TRBJ2-7; 12 bases match TRBD2. Germline CDR1 reads SGHDN; CDR2 reads FVKESK. There are 16 residues in the CDR3. Trimming cost V 3 bases and J 4 bases; bases outside gene matches: 7.